Listed here is a single T cell receptor beta chain. What it binds is not known. The V and J ends lost 5 bases and 5 bases respectively, with 11 bases between them. The CDR3 contains 13 residues. Germline-derived CDR1 and CDR2 are SGHTA and FQGTGA. Time point noted: blood from clinic visit 5 months post-surgery; TSC patient then seizure free. Only cases whose brain tissue showed the highest T cell transcript signatures were sequenced. This sample was taken from a study of brain T cells in children with intractable seizures. Study-wide findings and caveats: HCMV serostatus was not known, and viral specificity came from CDR3 similarity only.

Assay used: immunoSEQ multiplex PCR; TCRdb lists only in-frame clones, some missing. The repertoire holds about 340,000 clones, with over 90% as singletons. The V gene is TRBV7-3, the J gene TRBJ2-3; no clear D. Source: peripheral blood, taken approximately 5 months after surgery. The sequence derives from a boy in the first two years of life with tuberous sclerosis and intractable seizures. Here the CDR3 reads CASSPLRRDTQYF. The CDR3 DNA reads TGTGCCAGCAGCCCCCTCCGTCGAGATACGCAGTATTTT.